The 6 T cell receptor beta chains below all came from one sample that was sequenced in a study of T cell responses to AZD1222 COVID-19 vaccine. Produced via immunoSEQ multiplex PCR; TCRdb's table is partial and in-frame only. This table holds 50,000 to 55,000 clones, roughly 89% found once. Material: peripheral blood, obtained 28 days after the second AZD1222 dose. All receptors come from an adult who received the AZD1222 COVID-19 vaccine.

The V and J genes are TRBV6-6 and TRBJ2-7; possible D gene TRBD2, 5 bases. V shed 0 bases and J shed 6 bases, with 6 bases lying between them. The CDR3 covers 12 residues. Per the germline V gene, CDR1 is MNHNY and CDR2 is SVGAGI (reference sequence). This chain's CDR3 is CASSYSSGEQYF. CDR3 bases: TGTGCCAGCAGTTACTCCAGCGGCGAGCAGTACTTC.

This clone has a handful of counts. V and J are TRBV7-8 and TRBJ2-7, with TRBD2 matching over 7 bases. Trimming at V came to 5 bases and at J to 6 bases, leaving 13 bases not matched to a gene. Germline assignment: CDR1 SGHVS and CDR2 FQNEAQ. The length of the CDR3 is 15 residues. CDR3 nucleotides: TGTGCCAGCAGCCCTGAGAGGCTTGGGGGGGGCGAGCAGTACTTC. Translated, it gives CASSPERLGGGEQYF.

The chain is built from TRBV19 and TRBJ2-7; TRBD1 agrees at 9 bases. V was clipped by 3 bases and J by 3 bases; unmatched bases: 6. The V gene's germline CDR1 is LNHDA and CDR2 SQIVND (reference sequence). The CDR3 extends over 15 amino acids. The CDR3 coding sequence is TGTGCCAGTAGTATCCTGGGACAGGGTAACTACGAGCAGTACTTC. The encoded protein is CASSILGQGNYEQYF.

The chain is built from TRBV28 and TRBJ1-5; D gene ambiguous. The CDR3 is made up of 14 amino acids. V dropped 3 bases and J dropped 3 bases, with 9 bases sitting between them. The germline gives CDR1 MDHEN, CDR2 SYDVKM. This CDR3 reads CASSLGQANQPQHF. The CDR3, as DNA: TGTGCCAGCAGTTTGGGCCAGGCCAATCAGCCCCAGCATTTT.

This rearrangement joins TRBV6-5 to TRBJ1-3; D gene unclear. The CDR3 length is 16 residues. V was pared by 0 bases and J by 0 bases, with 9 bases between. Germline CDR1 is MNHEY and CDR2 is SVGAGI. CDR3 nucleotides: TGTGCCAGCAGTTACTCCCACGGGGTCTCTGGAAACACCATATATTTT. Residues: CASSYSHGVSGNTIYF.

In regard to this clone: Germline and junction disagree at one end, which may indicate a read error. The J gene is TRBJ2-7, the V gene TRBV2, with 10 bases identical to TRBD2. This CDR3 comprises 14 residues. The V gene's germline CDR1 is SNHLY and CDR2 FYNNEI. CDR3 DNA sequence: TGTGCCAGCAGCCGAGGGACTAGCGCCGACAATGGAGACTTC. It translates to CASSRGTSADNGDF. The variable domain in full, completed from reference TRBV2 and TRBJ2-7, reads EPEVTQTPSHQVTQMGQEVILRCVPISNHLYFYWYRQILGQKVEFLVSFYNNEISEKSEIFDDQFSVERPDGSNFTLKIRSTKLEDSAMYFCASSRGTSADNGDFGPGTRLTVT.